This TCR beta chain was identified during a study of Ad26.COV2.S vaccination and SARS-CoV-2 variants. Study-level information: The Ad26.COV2.S arm of the COV1001 trial was where the donor was placed. Administration of Ad26.COV2.S was intramuscular, either once or twice 56 days apart.

The treatment here: 15 to 20 received Ad26.COV2.S at low or high dose, single or two shots; a few received placebo; per-sample allocation not given. Sampling happened 63 days after the first vaccine or placebo injection. The individual, an adult aged 18-55 years, was a donor in Boston. TCRdb keeps only in-frame clones here, not all; method: immunoSEQ multiplex PCR. The sample has more than 300,000 clones, around four fifths seen once. The ends lost 6 bases at V and 3 bases at J; junction bases unmatched: 4. Germline CDR1 reads WNHNN; CDR2 reads SYGVQD (reference sequence). CDR3 length equals 13 residues.

This specimen consisted of peripheral blood, obtained in a trial of Ad26.COV2.S vaccine versus placebo. This TCR derives from a person between 18 and 65 years old who received the Ad26.COV2.S COVID-19 vaccine or a placebo. The V and J genes are TRBV10-1 and TRBJ1-1; 7 nucleotides align to TRBD1. CDR3 nucleotides: TGCGCCAGCAGAAATACAGGGGACACTGAAGCTTTCTTT. Protein product: CASRNTGDTEAFF.